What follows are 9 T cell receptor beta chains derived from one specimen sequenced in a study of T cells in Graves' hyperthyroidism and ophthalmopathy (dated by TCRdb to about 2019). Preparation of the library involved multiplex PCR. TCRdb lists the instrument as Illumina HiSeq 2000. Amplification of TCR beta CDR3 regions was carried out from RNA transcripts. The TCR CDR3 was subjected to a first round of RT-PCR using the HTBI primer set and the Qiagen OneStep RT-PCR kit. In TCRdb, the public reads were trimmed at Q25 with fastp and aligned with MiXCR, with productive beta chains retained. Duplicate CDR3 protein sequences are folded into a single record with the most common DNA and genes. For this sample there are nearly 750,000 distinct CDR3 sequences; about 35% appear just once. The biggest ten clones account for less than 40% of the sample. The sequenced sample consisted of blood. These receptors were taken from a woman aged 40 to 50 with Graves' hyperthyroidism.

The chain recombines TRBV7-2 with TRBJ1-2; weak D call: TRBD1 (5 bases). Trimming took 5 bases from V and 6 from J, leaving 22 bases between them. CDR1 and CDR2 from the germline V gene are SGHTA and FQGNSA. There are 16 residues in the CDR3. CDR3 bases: TGTGCCAGCAGCCCATGGGGGGGGGTGGTGGTTAATGGCTACACCTTC. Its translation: CASSPWGGVVVNGYTF.

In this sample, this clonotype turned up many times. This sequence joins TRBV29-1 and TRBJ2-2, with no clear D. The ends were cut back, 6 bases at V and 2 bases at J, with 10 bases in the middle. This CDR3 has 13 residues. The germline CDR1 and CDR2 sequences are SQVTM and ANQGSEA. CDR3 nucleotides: TGCAGCGTACCCCAACCCAACACCGGGGAGCTGTTTTTT. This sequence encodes CSVPQPNTGELFF.

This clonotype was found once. The CDR3: CASSMSGAGDHEQYF. The CDR3 DNA sequence: TGTGCCAGTAGCATGAGCGGGGCGGGGGACCACGAGCAGTACTTC. This chain links TRBV19 with TRBJ2-7, with 7 bases lining up with TRBD2. CDR1 and CDR2 from the germline V gene are LNHDA and SQIVND (reference sequence). After removal of 6 bases from V and 5 bases from J, the junction contained 13 bases not matched to a gene. This CDR3 comprises 15 residues.

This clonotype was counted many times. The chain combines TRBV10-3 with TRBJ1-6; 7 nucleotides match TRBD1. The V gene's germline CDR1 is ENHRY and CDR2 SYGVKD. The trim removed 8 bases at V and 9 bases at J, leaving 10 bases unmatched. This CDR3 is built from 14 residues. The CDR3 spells CAISPDRVTSPLHF. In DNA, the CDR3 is TGTGCCATCTCCCCCGACAGGGTGACTTCACCCCTCCACTTT.

CDR3: CASRPGQAMNTEAFF. DNA of the CDR3: TGTGCCAGCAGACCGGGACAGGCCATGAACACTGAAGCTTTCTTT. V is TRBV7-9 and J is TRBJ1-1; 8 bases align to TRBD1. V gave up 6 bases and J gave up 0 bases; unmatched junction bases: 6. The CDR3 has 15 amino acids. CDR1 and CDR2 from the germline V gene are SEHNR and FQNEAQ (reference sequence).

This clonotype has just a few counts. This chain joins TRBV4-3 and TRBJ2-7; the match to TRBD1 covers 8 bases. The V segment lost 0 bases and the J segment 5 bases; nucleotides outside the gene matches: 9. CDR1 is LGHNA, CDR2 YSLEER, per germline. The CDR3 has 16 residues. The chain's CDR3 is CASSQEGTGGEDEQYF. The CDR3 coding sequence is TGCGCCAGCAGCCAAGAGGGAACAGGGGGAGAGGACGAGCAGTACTTC.

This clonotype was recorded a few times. The CDR3 DNA reads TGTGCCAGCCGGTTCAGAGAGAACGATTCACCCCTCCACTTT. It encodes CASRFRENDSPLHF. The V gene is TRBV2, the J gene TRBJ1-6; D gene unclear. This CDR3 has 14 residues. The germline V and J ends were trimmed by 8 bases and 8 bases, with 16 bases remaining between them. Germline lookup yields CDR1 SNHLY and CDR2 FYNNEI.

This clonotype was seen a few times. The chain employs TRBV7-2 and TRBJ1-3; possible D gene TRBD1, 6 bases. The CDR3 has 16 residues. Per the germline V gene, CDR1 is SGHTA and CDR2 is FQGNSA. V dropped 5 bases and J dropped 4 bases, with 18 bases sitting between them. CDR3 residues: CASSPRQEPWGNTIYF. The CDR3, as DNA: TGTGCCAGCAGCCCCAGACAGGAGCCTTGGGGAAACACCATATATTTT.

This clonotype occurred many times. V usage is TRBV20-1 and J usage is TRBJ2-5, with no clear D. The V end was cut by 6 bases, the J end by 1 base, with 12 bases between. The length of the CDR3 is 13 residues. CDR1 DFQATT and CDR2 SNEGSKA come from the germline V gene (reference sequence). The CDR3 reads CSANTLAQETQYF. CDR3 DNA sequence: TGCAGTGCGAACACCCTCGCCCAAGAGACCCAGTACTTC.